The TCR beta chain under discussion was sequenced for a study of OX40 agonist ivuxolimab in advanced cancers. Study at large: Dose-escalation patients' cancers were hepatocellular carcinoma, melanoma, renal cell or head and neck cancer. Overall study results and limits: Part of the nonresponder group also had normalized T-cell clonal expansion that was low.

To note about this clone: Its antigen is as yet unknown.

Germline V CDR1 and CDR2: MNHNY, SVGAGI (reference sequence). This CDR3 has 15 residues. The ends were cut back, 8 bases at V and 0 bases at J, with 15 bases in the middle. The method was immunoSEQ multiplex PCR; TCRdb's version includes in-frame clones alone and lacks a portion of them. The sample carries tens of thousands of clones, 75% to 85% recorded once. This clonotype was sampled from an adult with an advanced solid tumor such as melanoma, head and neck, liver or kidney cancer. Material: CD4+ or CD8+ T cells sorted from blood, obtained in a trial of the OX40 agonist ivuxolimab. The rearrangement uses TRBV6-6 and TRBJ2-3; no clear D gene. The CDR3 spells CASRTNPFSTDTQYF. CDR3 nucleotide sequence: TGTGCCAGCCGGACCAACCCGTTTAGCACAGATACGCAGTATTTT.